The 27 T cell receptor beta chains below come from one sample, sequenced in a study of T cells after yellow fever vaccination. TCRdb reprocessed the 5' RACE reads via MiXCR and lists one record per CDR3 protein. The table lists some 600,000 distinct CDR3 sequences, approximately 13% of them singletons, with about 15% in the top ten. The input for sequencing was PBMCs, taken on the day of the yellow fever booster vaccination. The receptors shown here come from a man aged 25-45 years who received the YFV17D yellow fever vaccine.

The gene calls are TRBV30 and TRBJ1-1; maybe TRBD1 (6 bases). This CDR3 spans 14 amino acids. The germline V gene encodes CDR1 GTSNPN and CDR2 SVGIG (reference sequence). Trimming took off 2 bases at V and 3 bases at J, with 13 bases between the two ends. The CDR3 here is CAWSPRGGHTEAFF. The CDR3 coding sequence is TGTGCCTGGAGTCCCAGGGGCGGCCACACTGAAGCTTTCTTT.

The chain links TRBV3-1 to TRBJ2-2; D ambiguous. CDR1 and CDR2 (germline): LGHDT, YNNKEL (reference sequence). This CDR3 region has 14 residues. V was pared by 4 bases and J by 3 bases, with 9 bases between. CDR3 nucleotides: TGTGCCAGCAGCCTCCTGCCGCACACCGGGGAGCTGTTTTTT. Its protein product is CASSLLPHTGELFF.

This clonotype was seen more than once but under ten times. V gene TRBV7-9 combines with J gene TRBJ1-5, with 7 bases aligning to TRBD1. V was pared by 4 bases and J by 3 bases, with 3 bases of the junction left unmatched. CDR3 size: 14 residues. CDR1 is SEHNR, CDR2 FQNEAQ, per germline (reference sequence). CDR3 nucleotides: TGTGCCAGCAGCTACGGGACAGACAATCAGCCCCAGCATTTT. This gives the protein CASSYGTDNQPQHF.

V usage is TRBV9 and J usage is TRBJ2-2; the D gene is possibly TRBD1 (6 bases). Looked up from germline, CDR1 is SGDLS and CDR2 is YYNGEE. With 0 bases removed from V and 5 bases from J, the gap between germline ends came to 17 bases. This CDR3 comprises 17 residues. The CDR3 sequence is CASSVALPGHRTGELFF. The CDR3 coding sequence is TGTGCCAGCAGCGTAGCTCTTCCGGGACACCGGACCGGGGAGCTGTTTTTT.

This sequence joins TRBV4-3 and TRBJ2-3; no clear D. The CDR3 runs to 14 residues. V dropped 1 base and J dropped 1 base, with 6 bases sitting between them. The germline V gene has CDR1 LGHNA and CDR2 YSLEER. The CDR3 loop is CASSQAPGTDTQYF. The CDR3 DNA reads TGCGCCAGCAGCCAAGCGCCCGGCACAGATACGCAGTATTTT.

This clonotype was detected a few times. The gene calls are TRBV28 and TRBJ2-1; possible D gene TRBD2, 5 bases. Germline V CDR1 and CDR2: MDHEN, SYDVKM. With 4 bases removed from V and 4 bases from J, the gap between germline ends came to 14 bases. This CDR3 comprises 15 residues. CDR3 region: CASSSPPRAYNEQFF. The CDR3 nucleotides are TGTGCCAGCAGTTCCCCCCCGAGGGCATACAATGAGCAGTTCTTC.

The rearrangement joins TRBV20-1 to TRBJ1-2; D not resolved. Trimming removed 2 bases at V and 4 bases at J, with 8 bases between. Germline CDR1 DFQATT, CDR2 SNEGSKA (reference sequence). This CDR3 is 12 amino acids long. The CDR3 spells CSARLSGYGYTF. The CDR3 coding sequence is TGCAGTGCTAGACTCAGTGGCTATGGCTACACCTTC.

The chain employs TRBV24-1 and TRBJ2-5, with TRBD1 as a possible D gene (6 bases). CDR3 size: 17 residues. The V end was cut by 3 bases, the J end by 1 base, with 17 bases between. The germline CDR1 and CDR2 sequences are KGHDR and SFDVKD. CDR3 in amino acids: CATSDRRPGDSQETQYF. CDR3 bases: TGTGCCACCAGTGATCGTAGACCAGGGGATTCCCAAGAGACCCAGTACTTC.

J is TRBJ2-3 and V is TRBV29-1; weak D call: TRBD2 (7 bases). CDR1 SQVTM and CDR2 ANQGSEA come from the germline V gene. The ends were cut back, 7 bases at V and 7 bases at J, with 15 bases in the middle. This CDR3 has 12 amino acids. The CDR3 protein is CSARGASNTQYF. The CDR3 bases are TGCAGCGCCCGGGGGGCTTCTAATACGCAGTATTTT.

This clonotype appeared many times. This sequence joins TRBV5-1 and TRBJ2-5; tentatively, D is TRBD1 or TRBD2 (6 bases each). Germline assignment: CDR1 SGHRS and CDR2 YFSETQ. This CDR3 has 13 residues. Trimming removed 2 bases from V and 5 bases from J, with 10 bases in between. The CDR3 reads CASSLTGRETQYF. The CDR3, as DNA: TGCGCCAGCAGCTTAACAGGGAGGGAGACCCAGTACTTC.

The rearrangement links TRBV2 to TRBJ2-7; D ambiguous. Per germline, CDR1 SNHLY and CDR2 FYNNEI. CDR3 length: 14 amino acids. V was shortened by 6 bases and J by 1 base, with 13 bases between the two germline ends. CDR3 DNA sequence: TGTGCCAGCAGGCCGGGCTCCGGGTCCTACGAGCAGTACTTC. Translation gives CASRPGSGSYEQYF. The variable domain in full, completed from reference TRBV2 and TRBJ2-7, reads EPEVTQTPSHQVTQMGQEVILRCVPISNHLYFYWYRQILGQKVEFLVSFYNNEISEKSEIFDDQFSVERPDGSNFTLKIRSTKLEDSAMYFCASRPGSGSYEQYFGPGTRLTVT.

The chain employs TRBV19 and TRBJ2-1; 10 bases map to TRBD2. The CDR3 totals 15 residues. Germline-derived CDR1 and CDR2 are LNHDA and SQIVND (reference sequence). The ends lost 5 bases at V and 7 bases at J; junction bases unmatched: 8. This CDR3 reads CASSASGSNLNEQFF. CDR3 DNA: TGTGCCAGTAGTGCTAGCGGGAGTAATTTAAATGAGCAGTTCTTC.

This clonotype has more than one count but fewer than ten. The chain carries TRBV5-5 and TRBJ2-3; a weak D match, TRBD1 (7 bases). Germline V gives CDR1 SGHKS, CDR2 YYEKEE (reference sequence). The CDR3 sequence is 14 residues long. V lost 2 bases and J 5 bases, leaving 12 bases between the germline ends. In DNA form, the CDR3 reads TGTGCCAGCAGCTTCCCAGGGGGGAAAGATACGCAGTATTTT. This translates into CASSFPGGKDTQYF.

The chain carries TRBV20-1 and TRBJ2-3; D gene ambiguous. Germline loops: CDR1 DFQATT, CDR2 SNEGSKA (reference sequence). CDR3 length equals 15 residues. V lost 8 bases and J lost 0, with 18 bases in between. CDR3 region: CSSTRQLSSTDTQYF. CDR3 DNA: TGCAGTTCCACAAGACAACTTTCTAGCACAGATACGCAGTATTTT.

CDR3 sequence (DNA): TGCGCCAGCAGCTTTGCACAGGGGATGAACACTGAAGCTTTCTTT. Its translation: CASSFAQGMNTEAFF. This sequence joins TRBV5-1 and TRBJ1-1, with TRBD1 identical over 7 bases. Germline CDR1 reads SGHRS; CDR2 reads YFSETQ. The length of the CDR3 is 15 residues. V gave up 2 bases and J gave up 0 bases; unmatched junction bases: 4. Full variable domain (remainder filled in from reference TRBV5-1 and TRBJ1-1): KAGVTQTPRYLIKTRGQQVTLSCSPISGHRSVSWYQQTPGQGLQFLFEYFSETQRNKGNFPGRFSGRQFSNSRSEMNVSTLELGDSALYLCASSFAQGMNTEAFFGQGTRLTVV.

The chain employs TRBV7-6 and TRBJ2-3; D is undetermined. Germline V CDR1 and CDR2: SGHVS, FNYEAQ. Trimming removed 5 bases from V and 2 bases from J, with 11 bases in between. There are 14 residues in the CDR3. CDR3 region: CASSTLQITDTQYF. In DNA form, the CDR3 reads TGTGCCAGCAGCACCCTGCAAATCACAGATACGCAGTATTTT.

The chain carries TRBV28 and TRBJ2-2; no reliable D call. The CDR3 is made up of 13 amino acids. Trimming removed 2 bases at V and 6 bases at J, with 7 bases between. Germline CDR1 is MDHEN and CDR2 is SYDVKM. The CDR3 protein is CASSLSVPGELFF. The CDR3 nucleotides read TGTGCCAGCAGTTTAAGCGTCCCCGGGGAGCTGTTTTTT.

Here the CDR3 reads CSARMGSEQPQHF. The CDR3 DNA is TGCAGTGCTAGAATGGGCAGCGAACAGCCCCAGCATTTT. The chain joins TRBV20-1 to TRBJ1-5; D uncertain. The length of the CDR3 is 13 residues. Trimming removed 2 bases at V and 7 bases at J, with 12 bases between. Germline CDR1 reads DFQATT; CDR2 reads SNEGSKA (reference sequence).

This chain links TRBV20-1 with TRBJ2-7, with 14 bases aligning to TRBD2. The V gene end was trimmed by 5 bases and the J gene end by 3 bases; junction bases not matched to a gene: 6. The CDR3 loop spans 15 amino acids. CDR1 and CDR2 (germline): DFQATT, SNEGSKA (reference sequence). CDR3 amino acids: CSAPGTSGRLYEQYF. CDR3 DNA sequence: TGCAGTGCTCCAGGGACTAGCGGGAGACTCTACGAGCAGTACTTC.

DNA of the CDR3: TGCGCCAGCAGCAATCCTACAGGAAACTCCTACGAGCAGTACTTC. Translating it yields CASSNPTGNSYEQYF. The chain carries TRBV5-1 and TRBJ2-7, with D perhaps TRBD1 (5 bases). CDR3 length: 15 amino acids. The V gene's germline CDR1 is SGHRS and CDR2 YFSETQ. Trimming removed 4 bases from V and 0 bases from J, with 14 bases in between.

The chain has TRBV5-1 and TRBJ1-1, with 10 bases lining up with TRBD1. Germline V gene data show CDR1 as SGHRS and CDR2 as YFSETQ. The CDR3 loop spans 14 amino acids. The V segment lost 7 bases and the J segment 4 bases; nucleotides outside the gene matches: 7. The CDR3 is CASRNGQGGTEAFF. In nucleotides, the CDR3 is TGCGCCAGCCGCAATGGACAGGGGGGCACTGAAGCTTTCTTT.

The chain combines TRBV11-2 with TRBJ2-1, with D tentatively TRBD2 (5 bases). The CDR3 has 14 residues. Germline CDR1 reads SGHAT; CDR2 reads FQNNGV. Trimming took off 4 bases at V and 7 bases at J, with 14 bases between the two ends. Here the CDR3 reads CASSSPRERNEQFF. As DNA, the CDR3 is TGTGCCAGCAGCTCCCCTAGGGAGAGGAATGAGCAGTTCTTC.

This clonotype was observed a handful of times. The chain links TRBV19 to TRBJ1-1, with D tentatively TRBD1 (6 bases). The germline V and J ends were trimmed by 6 bases and 7 bases, with 15 bases remaining between them. Germline lookup yields CDR1 LNHDA and CDR2 SQIVND (reference sequence). This CDR3 has 13 amino acids. The CDR3 sequence: CASRTTDRNEAFF. CDR3 nucleotide sequence: TGTGCCAGTAGGACGACGGACAGAAATGAAGCTTTCTTT. The entire variable domain, with the rest obtained from reference TRBV19 and TRBJ1-1, is as follows: DGGITQSPKYLFRKEGQNVTLSCEQNLNHDAMYWYRQDPGQGLRLIYYSQIVNDFQKGDIAEGYSVSREKKESFPLTVTSAQKNPTAFYLCASRTTDRNEAFFGQGTRLTVV.

The chain carries TRBV29-1 and TRBJ2-3; 8 bases align to TRBD2. The CDR3 spans 16 residues. Germline CDR1 is SQVTM and CDR2 is ANQGSEA. J gave up 2 bases and V 4 bases, and 11 bases lay outside the gene matches. CDR3 protein: CSVVLAGGTTTDTQYF. CDR3 DNA: TGCAGCGTTGTTCTGGCGGGGGGTACAACCACAGATACGCAGTATTTT.

There are a few counts of this clonotype. The chain carries TRBV20-1 and TRBJ2-5, with 8 bases lining up with TRBD2. J gave up 7 bases and V 1 base, and 5 bases lay outside the gene matches. CDR1 DFQATT and CDR2 SNEGSKA come from the germline V gene (reference sequence). The CDR3 spans 13 residues. CDR3 sequence reads: CSARVVTSATQYF. The CDR3 DNA reads as TGCAGTGCTAGAGTCGTGACTAGCGCGACCCAGTACTTC.

The chain uses TRBV9 and TRBJ2-7; no firm D call. Per the germline V gene, CDR1 is SGDLS and CDR2 is YYNGEE. CDR3 length: 14 residues. The V gene lost 0 bases and the J gene lost 6 bases, with 13 bases spanning the gap. DNA of the CDR3: TGTGCCAGCAGCGTAGATTTGGTGGTCTCCGAGCAGTACTTC. Translated: CASSVDLVVSEQYF.

V and J are TRBV4-3 and TRBJ2-1; 10 bases align to TRBD2. The germline V gene encodes CDR1 LGHNA and CDR2 YSLEER. V shed 4 bases and J 13 bases; nucleotides not matched to a gene: 7. The CDR3 spans 13 residues. CDR3 nucleotides: TGCGCCAGCAGCCCGTCTAGCGGGAGAAGACAGTTCTTC. Its translation is CASSPSSGRRQFF.